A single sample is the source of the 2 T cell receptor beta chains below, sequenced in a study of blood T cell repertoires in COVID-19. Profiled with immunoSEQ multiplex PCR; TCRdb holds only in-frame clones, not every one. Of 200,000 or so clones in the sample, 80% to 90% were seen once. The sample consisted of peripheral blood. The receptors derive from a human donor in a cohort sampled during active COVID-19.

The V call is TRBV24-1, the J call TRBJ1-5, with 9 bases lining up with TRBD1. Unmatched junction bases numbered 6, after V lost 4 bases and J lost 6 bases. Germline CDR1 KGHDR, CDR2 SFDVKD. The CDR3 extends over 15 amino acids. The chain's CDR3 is CATSDTTGGSQPQHF. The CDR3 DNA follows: TGTGCCACCAGTGACACGACAGGGGGGAGTCAGCCCCAGCATTTT.

The CDR3 spells CASSLDGRGISYEQYF. The CDR3 region has the DNA TGTGCCAGCAGCTTAGACGGGCGGGGTATATCCTACGAGCAGTACTTC. The V call is TRBV11-2, the J call TRBJ2-7, with D possibly matching TRBD2 (6 bases). This CDR3 is built from 16 residues. Looked up from germline, CDR1 is SGHAT and CDR2 is FQNNGV. Trimming shortened V by 0 bases and J by 1 base, and 13 bases separated the two germline ends.